This is a list of T cell receptor beta chains from one sample in a study of cytomegalovirus exposure and HLA in healthy donors. Data came from immunoSEQ multiplex PCR; TCRdb stores just in-frame clones and leaves some out. Here the sample spans 55,000 to 70,000 clones, around 94% being singletons. Sequencing was done on a sample of PBMCs. Source of these receptors: a man between 18 and 35 years old in good health and CMV-seronegative. Both conserved end residues are part of each CDR3. Each record gives: D gene, J gene, V gene, CDR3 protein. D genes are given only for firm matches.

d_call: TRBD1
j_call: TRBJ1-1
v_call: TRBV9
cdr3_aa: CASSATGAGDTEAFF

d_call: TRBD1
j_call: TRBJ1-2
v_call: TRBV11-3
cdr3_aa: CASSLLTGNYGYTF

d_call: NA
j_call: TRBJ1-2
v_call: TRBV5-1
cdr3_aa: CASSLETGHYTF

d_call: TRBD2
j_call: TRBJ2-1
v_call: TRBV9
cdr3_aa: CASSPTGRERLNEQFF

d_call: NA
j_call: TRBJ2-7
v_call: TRBV7-9
cdr3_aa: CASSLSGPYEQYF

d_call: TRBD1
j_call: TRBJ2-2
v_call: TRBV29-1
cdr3_aa: CSVGQGSNTGELFF

d_call: NA
j_call: TRBJ1-2
v_call: TRBV5-4
cdr3_aa: CASSSETVVYGYTF

d_call: TRBD2
j_call: TRBJ2-1
v_call: TRBV5-1
cdr3_aa: CASSLTIAGGTVDEQFF

d_call: TRBD1
j_call: TRBJ1-2
v_call: TRBV27
cdr3_aa: CASRRAGGLGYTF

d_call: NA
j_call: TRBJ2-3
v_call: TRBV7-8
cdr3_aa: CASSPGLATDTQYF

d_call: NA
j_call: TRBJ2-3
v_call: TRBV9
cdr3_aa: CASSVAGPAGRTDTQYF

d_call: TRBD1
j_call: TRBJ2-3
v_call: TRBV6-5
cdr3_aa: CASSYEGQGAGTQYF

d_call: NA
j_call: TRBJ1-2
v_call: TRBV7-2
cdr3_aa: CASSLEISGGNGYTF

d_call: NA
j_call: TRBJ1-2
v_call: TRBV4-2
cdr3_aa: CASREASSYGYTF

d_call: NA
j_call: TRBJ1-1
v_call: TRBV6-1
cdr3_aa: CASSESENTEAFF

d_call: NA
j_call: TRBJ1-2
v_call: TRBV20-1
cdr3_aa: CSGAYGYTF

d_call: TRBD1
j_call: TRBJ2-1
v_call: TRBV7-2
cdr3_aa: CASKKGAGQNNEQFF

d_call: TRBD1
j_call: TRBJ2-5
v_call: TRBV19
cdr3_aa: CASTGGRETQYF

d_call: NA
j_call: TRBJ2-2
v_call: TRBV2
cdr3_aa: CAKRGGNTGELFF

d_call: TRBD1
j_call: TRBJ1-1
v_call: TRBV10-1
cdr3_aa: CASSGTPGQKGVNTEAFF

d_call: NA
j_call: TRBJ1-6
v_call: TRBV2
cdr3_aa: CASRWTDGNNSPLHF

d_call: NA
j_call: TRBJ2-7
v_call: TRBV27
cdr3_aa: CASSPGEAREVLSYEQYF

d_call: NA
j_call: TRBJ2-7
v_call: TRBV7-5
cdr3_aa: CVRSPLTGSYEQYF

d_call: TRBD2
j_call: TRBJ2-1
v_call: TRBV2
cdr3_aa: CASIREGRHNEQFF

d_call: NA
j_call: TRBJ1-6
v_call: TRBV5-1
cdr3_aa: CASSLGGQDNSPLHF

d_call: NA
j_call: TRBJ1-5
v_call: TRBV5-1
cdr3_aa: CASSLDSGQPQHF

d_call: TRBD1
j_call: TRBJ2-5
v_call: TRBV5-5
cdr3_aa: CASSKQQGWETQYF

d_call: TRBD1
j_call: TRBJ2-7
v_call: TRBV5-1
cdr3_aa: CASSTGQGGEQYF

d_call: TRBD2
j_call: TRBJ2-7
v_call: TRBV9
cdr3_aa: CASSASGRPSEQYF

d_call: TRBD1
j_call: TRBJ2-2
v_call: TRBV7-2
cdr3_aa: CASSLTGLAGELFF

d_call: TRBD2
j_call: TRBJ2-5
v_call: TRBV11-1
cdr3_aa: CASSTTSGFQETQYF

d_call: TRBD1
j_call: TRBJ2-7
v_call: TRBV5-1
cdr3_aa: CASSQGQGLTYEQYF

d_call: NA
j_call: TRBJ1-1
v_call: TRBV7-2
cdr3_aa: CASSLAGAGTEAFF

d_call: TRBD2
j_call: TRBJ2-4
v_call: TRBV5-1
cdr3_aa: CASSLAGVVDIQYF

d_call: NA
j_call: TRBJ1-1
v_call: TRBV28
cdr3_aa: CASTEGTEAFF